This TCR beta chain is drawn from a study of early T cells in non-severe SARS-CoV-2 infection (dated by TCRdb to the early 2020s). At the level of the whole study: Bulk RNA from unsorted whole blood was used for TCR sequencing, so alpha and beta chains could not be paired.

This clonotype was counted only a few times. The antigen this receptor binds is unknown. No base quality information exists; no much larger clone differs at one position. Study-level results and caveats: VDJdb matching was skewed toward anti-spike CD8 responses and likely underestimated virus-specific expansions, missing private and CD4 specificities.

The study was a case-control design nested within a healthcare worker cohort in London, UK, with weekly nasopharyngeal swab PCR tests and blood sampling. Healthcare workers were recruited between 23 and 31 March 2020, during the week of the UK lockdown, and were followed weekly for up to roughly 16 weeks. The CDR3 spans 11 residues, from the cysteine through the phenylalanine. Left in the record is the CDR3 DNA by itself, 33 bases read in frame from the first base. V lost 3 bases and J lost 13 bases, and the count of bases not matched to a germline gene is 2. According to the germline V gene (reference sequence), CDR1 reads LGHDT and CDR2 reads YNNKEL. Libraries were built with 5' RACE. The sample was run on a NextSeq 500. To correct for sequencing error and PCR bias, the TCR library protocol tagged individual cDNA molecules with unique molecular identifiers. TCR alpha and beta chains were both sequenced, and the abundances of alpha and beta sequences in each sample were closely correlated with each other. The paper's data handling went like this. Decombinator V4 was used to annotate the V gene, J gene and CDR3 of the TCR sequences. Expanded TCRs were defined as changing significantly between any two time points under a Poisson model with p below 0.0001. TCR abundances were normalised to the total number of TCRs sequenced in each sample and reported as counts per million. TRAV1-2 paired with TRAJ12, TRAJ20 or TRAJ33 defined MAIT TCRs, while TRAV10 paired with TRAJ18 defined iNKT TCRs. VDJdb, accessed 1 November 2021, was searched for CMV, EBV and SARS-CoV-2 annotated TCRs, excluding TCRs annotated for multiple antigens. TCRdb ran its own pipeline on the public reads, namely fastp trimming at Q25 and MiXCR clone calling, and kept in-frame beta chains. All rows with the same CDR3 protein become a single entry with the most common DNA and genes. The V and J calls and clone size come from TCRdb's table, not from the authors' own analysis. The sample has about 55,000 distinct CDR3 sequences on record, around 6.6% of them singletons. 5.8% of the sample is in the top ten clones.

The sequence joins TRBV3-1 to TRBJ2-4; 8 nucleotides in the junction match TRBD1. The sequence derives from an adult who was a healthcare worker with PCR-confirmed SARS-CoV-2 infection or an uninfected control (not recorded which). The material was whole blood, obtained at baseline. Read as DNA, the sequence is TGTGCCAGCAGCCACCGGGACAGGCAGTACTTC. Its amino acids are CASSHRDRQYF.